The 27 T cell receptor beta chains presented below share a single source sample, sequenced in a study of shared clonotypes between healthy human individuals. This table comes from immunoSEQ multiplex PCR, and its TCRdb copy is limited to in-frame clones, with some not included. The data contain more than 1.2 million clones, approximately 98.5% of them singletons. The sample consisted of naive CD4+ T cells sorted from blood. Subset indicated: CD45RA+ positively selected. These receptors all stem from a man in his thirties or forties in good health.

As DNA, the CDR3 is TGTGCCAGCAGCTTAGATCCGAGAGCCCGGTCAGCTACGCAGTATTTT. It specifies CASSLDPRARSATQYF. The V and J genes are TRBV11-2 and TRBJ2-3, with D unclear. Deletions cut 0 bases from V and 8 bases from J, with 18 bases between. CDR1 is SGHAT, CDR2 FQNNGV, per germline. CDR3 length: 16 residues. The variable domain in full, completed from reference TRBV11-2 and TRBJ2-3, reads EAGVAQSPRYKIIEKRQSVAFWCNPISGHATLYWYQQILGQGPKLLIQFQNNGVVDDSQLPKDRFSAERLKGVDSTLKIQPAKLEDSAVYLCASSLDPRARSATQYFGPGTRLTVL.

The J gene is TRBJ1-5, the V gene TRBV4-2, with D possibly being TRBD1 (5 bases). V was trimmed by 1 base and J by 1 base, leaving 14 bases between them. The CDR3 sequence is 17 residues long. Germline CDR1 reads LGHNA; CDR2 reads YNFKEQ. DNA for the CDR3: TGTGCCAGCAGCCAAGGGGAGCAACGGGGGAGCAATCAGCCCCAGCATTTT. It is translated as CASSQGEQRGSNQPQHF.

In nucleotides, the CDR3 is TGTGCCAGCAGCTTAACGCTAGCGGGAGTTCGCGCGAACACCGGGGAGCTGTTTTTT. Amino acids: CASSLTLAGVRANTGELFF. The chain uses TRBV7-8 and TRBJ2-2; 10 bases line up with TRBD2. Unmatched junction bases numbered 9, after V lost 2 bases and J lost 0 bases. CDR1 and CDR2 (germline): SGHVS, FQNEAQ. The CDR3 is 19 amino acids.

V and J are TRBV4-3 and TRBJ2-7; 10 bases are a match to TRBD2. The CDR3 spans 16 residues. The V segment lost 0 bases and the J segment 4 bases; nucleotides outside the gene matches: 6. Germline V CDR1 and CDR2: LGHNA, YSLEER. The CDR3 spells CASSQESGLAIYEQYF. The CDR3, as DNA: TGCGCCAGCAGCCAAGAATCGGGACTAGCGATTTACGAGCAGTACTTC.

J is TRBJ2-7 and V is TRBV28; 7 bases are a match to TRBD1. The CDR3 loop spans 13 amino acids. J was trimmed by 9 bases and V by 7 bases; bases with no gene match: 12. CDR1 and CDR2 (germline): MDHEN, SYDVKM. This CDR3 reads CASISSGDSWQYF. The CDR3 DNA reads TGTGCCAGCATATCCTCCGGGGACAGCTGGCAGTACTTC.

The chain recombines TRBV5-1 with TRBJ1-1; 9 bases fit TRBD1. This CDR3 comprises 13 residues. Per the germline V gene, CDR1 is SGHRS and CDR2 is YFSETQ. Unmatched junction bases numbered 5, after V lost 4 bases and J lost 7 bases. CDR3 nucleotide sequence: TGCGCCAGCAGCGGCAAGACAGGGGGTGAAGCTTTCTTT. Protein product: CASSGKTGGEAFF.

The chain joins TRBV5-1 to TRBJ1-5; D call uncertain. The germline V gene encodes CDR1 SGHRS and CDR2 YFSETQ. This CDR3 comprises 16 residues. V shed 2 bases and J shed 7 bases, with 19 bases lying between them. The DNA for the CDR3 is TGCGCCAGCAGCTTAACCCCGATTTTGACGGGACAGCCCCAGCATTTT. Translating it yields CASSLTPILTGQPQHF.

The CDR3 bases are TGTGCCAGCAGCAGCCAGGGAGGAGAGACCCAGTACTTC. Protein product: CASSSQGGETQYF. The chain joins TRBV6-5 to TRBJ2-5; TRBD2 is a possible D gene (6 bases). The germline V and J ends were trimmed by 6 bases and 4 bases, with 12 bases remaining between them. Germline V CDR1 and CDR2: MNHEY, SVGAGI. CDR3 size: 13 residues.

The V gene is TRBV27, the J gene TRBJ2-5; 7 bases are shared with TRBD1. V lost 6 bases and J lost 7; bases outside the gene matches: 11. Germline V lookup: CDR1 MNHEY, CDR2 SMNVEV (reference sequence). The CDR3 spans 14 residues. This CDR3 is CASSQSDRPWTQYF. CDR3 in DNA: TGTGCCAGCAGCCAATCGGACAGGCCTTGGACCCAGTACTTC.

This clone was seen only once. The gene calls are TRBV7-9 and TRBJ2-7; weak D call: TRBD2 (6 bases). This CDR3 spans 12 amino acids. Germline values: CDR1 SEHNR, CDR2 FQNEAQ (reference sequence). V lost 5 bases, J lost 4 bases, and 9 bases lay in between. CDR3 protein: CASSPDYYEQYF. As DNA, the CDR3 is TGTGCCAGCAGCCCGGACTATTACGAGCAGTACTTC.

V gene TRBV14 combines with J gene TRBJ2-4, with no clear D. Trimming left V 1 base short and J 0 bases short, with 16 bases between. This CDR3 region has 18 residues. Germline CDR1 reads SGHDN; CDR2 reads FVKESK. The CDR3, as DNA: TGTGCCAGCAGCCAAGCTACATCGGCGGTTATAGCCAAAAACATTCAGTACTTC. Translating gives CASSQATSAVIAKNIQYF. The whole variable domain, filled in from reference TRBV14 and TRBJ2-4, reads EAGVTQFPSHSVIEKGQTVTLRCDPISGHDNLYWYRRVMGKEIKFLLHFVKESKQDESGMPNNRFLAERTGGTYSTLKVQPAELEDSGVYFCASSQATSAVIAKNIQYFGAGTRLSVL.

This chain links TRBV10-3 with TRBJ2-6; 12 positions agree with TRBD1. The CDR3 has 19 residues. Per germline, CDR1 ENHRY and CDR2 SYGVKD. Losses at the gene ends were 6 bases for V and 3 bases for J; bases not matched to a gene: 12. This chain's CDR3 is CAIRDPGQGAFGGANVLTF. CDR3 bases: TGTGCCATCAGAGACCCGGGACAGGGGGCGTTCGGTGGGGCCAACGTCCTGACTTTC.

The V gene is TRBV6-6, the J gene TRBJ1-2; 8 nucleotides match TRBD1. The germline V gene has CDR1 MNHNY and CDR2 SVGAGI (reference sequence). This CDR3 has 14 residues. J gave up 7 bases and V 8 bases, and 12 bases lay outside the gene matches. CDR3 bases: TGTGCCAGCTCTGACGGACAGGGACGGGGTGGCTACACCTTC. Encoded protein: CASSDGQGRGGYTF.

The CDR3 DNA reads TGTGCCAGCAGCACCGGGACTAGCAACACCGGGGAGCTGTTTTTT. Translation gives CASSTGTSNTGELFF. The genes are TRBV5-4 and TRBJ2-2; 9 nucleotides agree with TRBD2. Germline CDR1 SGHNT, CDR2 YYREEE (reference sequence). Unmatched junction bases numbered 3, after V lost 4 bases and J lost 2 bases. The CDR3 has 15 residues.

V gene TRBV4-1 combines with J gene TRBJ2-5, with D perhaps matching TRBD2 (5 bases). The germline CDR1 and CDR2 sequences are MGHRA and YSYEKL. The V end lost 5 bases, the J end lost 4 bases, and 11 bases lay between the germline ends. The CDR3 length is 13 residues. The CDR3 spells CASSFGILETQYF. DNA of the CDR3: TGCGCCAGCAGCTTCGGGATTTTAGAGACCCAGTACTTC.

The chain uses TRBV5-5 and TRBJ1-2, with D unclear. Trimming stripped 6 bases from V and 9 bases from J, with 12 bases between. Germline-derived CDR1 and CDR2 are SGHKS and YYEKEE (reference sequence). This CDR3 has 11 residues. For the CDR3, the DNA is TGTGCCAGCATAACCCCCACCAGCTACACCTTC. Translation gives CASITPTSYTF. Looking up the rest from reference TRBV5-5 and TRBJ1-2 gives the full variable domain: DAGVTQSPTHLIKTRGQQVTLRCSPISGHKSVSWYQQVLGQGPQFIFQYYEKEERGRGNFPDRFSARQFPNYSSELNVNALLLGDSALYLCASITPTSYTFGSGTRLTVV.

V usage is TRBV28 and J usage is TRBJ2-7; D possibly corresponds to TRBD2 (6 bases). The CDR3 contains 15 residues. Per the germline V gene, CDR1 is MDHEN and CDR2 is SYDVKM. The ends were cut back, 5 bases at V and 7 bases at J, with 21 bases in the middle. CDR3 bases: TGTGCCAGCAGTCAGAGACTAGGAACTGAGTGGGAGCAGTACTTC. Translating gives CASSQRLGTEWEQYF.

This clone was seen just once. This chain joins TRBV5-4 and TRBJ2-1; 10 positions agree with TRBD2. J was trimmed by 15 bases and V by 1 base; bases with no gene match: 4. Germline V gene lookup returns CDR1 SGHNT and CDR2 YYREEE (reference sequence). The CDR3 has 12 residues. For the CDR3, the DNA is TGTGCCAGCAGCTTGACTAGCGGGGTCAGGTTCTTC. Its protein product is CASSLTSGVRFF.

Comment on this clone: The sample holds other DNA sequences that translate to the same CDR3. This chain links TRBV5-1 with TRBJ1-5; D is unresolved. This CDR3 has 13 amino acids. V was shortened by 1 base and J by 2 bases, with 4 bases between the two germline ends. CDR1 is SGHRS and CDR2 is YFSETQ in the germline V gene. The CDR3 bases are TGCGCCAGCAGCTTGTTAGGCAATCAGCCCCAGCATTTT. This codes for CASSLLGNQPQHF.

CDR3 amino acids: CASSYSQGTAYEQYF. The CDR3 DNA sequence: TGTGCCAGCAGTTACTCCCAGGGGACAGCCTACGAGCAGTACTTC. V gene TRBV6-5 combines with J gene TRBJ2-7, with 7 bases fitting TRBD1. Per the germline V gene, CDR1 is MNHEY and CDR2 is SVGAGI. The CDR3 is 15 amino acids. V lost 0 bases and J lost 2; bases outside the gene matches: 4.

About this clone itself: Within the sample, other DNA sequences also encode this same CDR3. The chain has TRBV9 and TRBJ1-3; 8 bases are a match to TRBD1. This CDR3 has 14 residues. Germline values: CDR1 SGDLS, CDR2 YYNGEE. V was pared by 3 bases and J by 4 bases, with 3 bases of the junction left unmatched. CDR3 residues: CASSADRGGNTIYF. DNA for the CDR3: TGTGCCAGCAGCGCCGACAGGGGAGGAAACACCATATATTTT.

V gene TRBV5-4 combines with J gene TRBJ2-7, with 10 bases matching TRBD2. Germline CDR1 reads SGHNT; CDR2 reads YYREEE (reference sequence). There are 15 residues in the CDR3. Trimming took 4 bases from V and 3 from J; bases not matched to a gene: 7. The CDR3 DNA follows: TGTGCCAGCAGCCGGAGCGGGAGGGATTTCTACGAGCAGTACTTC. This codes for CASSRSGRDFYEQYF. Together with reference TRBV5-4 and TRBJ2-7, the CDR3 gives the full variable domain: ETGVTQSPTHLIKTRGQQVTLRCSSQSGHNTVSWYQQALGQGPQFIFQYYREEENGRGNFPPRFSGLQFPNYSSELNVNALELDDSALYLCASSRSGRDFYEQYFGPGTRLTVT.

A single count supports this clone. V gene TRBV2 combines with J gene TRBJ1-5; 7 positions agree with TRBD1. The CDR3 contains 14 residues. In germline, CDR1 is SNHLY, CDR2 FYNNEI. V was clipped by 0 bases and J by 7 bases; unmatched bases: 3. CDR3 DNA sequence: TGTGCCAGCAGTGAAGCGCAGGGGGGGCAGCCCCAGCATTTT. Encoded protein: CASSEAQGGQPQHF.

This sequence joins TRBV10-1 and TRBJ2-7; either TRBD1 or TRBD2 may fit D (6 bases each). CDR3 length: 13 residues. The ends were cut back, 5 bases at V and 4 bases at J, with 12 bases in the middle. The germline V gene encodes CDR1 WNHNN and CDR2 SYGVQD (reference sequence). In DNA form, the CDR3 reads TGCGCCAGCAGTCGGGGGCAGTCTTACGAGCAGTACTTC. Translation: CASSRGQSYEQYF.

The chain employs TRBV5-1 and TRBJ1-1, with D hard to call. The CDR3 has 13 residues. Between the trimmed V and J ends, which lost 4 bases and 1 base, there was a span of 8 bases. Germline V gene sequence: CDR1 SGHRS, CDR2 YFSETQ. The CDR3 loop reads CASSRTTNTEAFF. CDR3 in DNA: TGCGCCAGCAGCCGTACAACGAACACTGAAGCTTTCTTT.

The chain recombines TRBV7-9 with TRBJ1-4; TRBD1 matches at 9 bases. The V gene's germline CDR1 is SEHNR and CDR2 FQNEAQ (reference sequence). The CDR3 is 14 residues long. V was clipped by 2 bases and J by 8 bases; unmatched bases: 3. In DNA form, the CDR3 reads TGTGCCAGCAGCTTAAGGGGACAGGGCGAAAAACTGTTTTTT. Protein: CASSLRGQGEKLFF.

The table lists this clone with a count of one. The rearrangement uses TRBV5-4 and TRBJ2-7; D may be TRBD1 or TRBD2 (5 bases each). CDR1 is SGHNT and CDR2 is YYREEE in the germline V gene (reference sequence). V dropped 2 bases and J dropped 3 bases, with 9 bases sitting between them. The CDR3 covers 13 residues. In nucleotides, the CDR3 is TGTGCCAGCAGCTTTGGGGGATTCTACGAGCAGTACTTC. Translated: CASSFGGFYEQYF.